Here is one T cell receptor beta chain with its context. Its specificity is not known. The CDR3 is 17 residues long. CDR1 and CDR2 from the germline V gene are SGHTA and FQGTGA. The V and J ends lost 5 bases and 1 base, in that order; junction bases with no gene match: 10. The data derive from a study of T cell responses to AZD1222 COVID-19 vaccine. The assay was immunoSEQ multiplex PCR, and TCRdb's table has in-frame clones only and misses some. The table lists 90,000 to 120,000 clones, around 90% of them singletons. General study findings and limits: The study sampled repertoires only after the peak T cell response.

J is TRBJ2-3 and V is TRBV7-3, with 9 nucleotides matching TRBD2. The starting material was peripheral blood, obtained on day 0 of AZD1222 vaccination. The receptor comes from an adult in good health. The CDR3 loop is CASSRSAGGHGTDTQYF. The CDR3 nucleotides read TGTGCCAGCAGCAGATCAGCGGGGGGACACGGCACAGATACGCAGTATTTT.